Listed below are T cell receptor beta chains from one sample, sequenced in a study of cytomegalovirus exposure and HLA in healthy donors. The repertoire was sequenced with immunoSEQ multiplex PCR; TCRdb's copy has only in-frame clones and lacks some. The sample has about 130,000 clones; 60% to 80% are singletons. Sequencing input: PBMCs. These receptors were collected from a female donor in good health and CMV-seronegative. CDR3s include the opening cysteine and the closing phenylalanine or tryptophan. The D gene is left open where the match is weak. Clone size is shown for a subset of rows, as once, few, many or a class of expanded clone.

TRBJ1-1 | . | . | TRBV28 | CASSLRTFEAFF | TGTGCCAGCAGTTTGAGAACTTTTGAAGCTTTCTTT
TRBJ1-3 | . | . | TRBV19 | CASSTGAGNTIYF | TGTGCCAGTAGTACAGGGGCTGGAAACACCATATATTTT
TRBJ2-7 | . | TRBD1 | TRBV4-3 | CASSYGQGSSYEQYF | TGCGCCAGCAGCTATGGACAGGGAAGCTCCTACGAGCAGTACTTC
TRBJ1-1 | . | . | TRBV20-1 | CSAREAGTAFF | TGCAGTGCTAGAGAGGCGGGAACAGCTTTCTTT
TRBJ1-5 | . | . | TRBV7-2 | CASSLDIQPQHF | TGTGCCAGCAGCCTTGACATTCAGCCCCAGCATTTT
TRBJ2-2 | few | . | TRBV18 | CASSPAADRELFF | TGTGCCAGCTCACCCGCGGCCGACCGGGAGCTGTTTTTT
TRBJ1-5 | . | . | TRBV28 | CASSTAGASNQPQHF | TGTGCCAGCAGCACGGCAGGGGCCAGCAATCAGCCCCAGCATTTT
TRBJ1-2 | . | . | TRBV9 | CASSLGGGLNYGYTF | TGTGCCAGCAGCCTAGGGGGGGGCCTCAACTATGGCTACACCTTC
TRBJ2-7 | . | . | TRBV28 | CASRPRGGSSYEQYF | TGTGCCAGCAGACCCCGGGGTGGCAGCTCCTACGAGCAGTACTTC
TRBJ2-3 | few | TRBD2 | TRBV6-6 | CASSRGLAGADTQYF | TGTGCCAGCAGCCGTGGACTAGCGGGAGCAGATACGCAGTATTTT
TRBJ1-5 | . | . | TRBV10-3 | CAISGHLNQPQHF | TGTGCCATCAGCGGACACCTCAATCAGCCCCAGCATTTT